Here is one T cell receptor beta chain with its context. The sample belongs to a study of blood T cell repertoires in COVID-19. Study-wide background: The United States, Italy and Spain provided the acute and convalescent COVID-19 samples.

The protocol was immunoSEQ multiplex PCR, while the TCRdb copy is restricted to in-frame clones and leaves out a portion. The sample holds 200,000 to 250,000 clones, about 90% seen once. The source of this sequence is a woman between 18 and 29 years old who had recovered from COVID-19. Sample: peripheral blood.

The CDR3 nucleotides are TGTGCCAGTAGGATACCGGCAGGGGCCGAGAACACCGGGGAGCTGTTTTTT. It translates to CASRIPAGAENTGELFF. The chain couples TRBV19 to TRBJ2-2; D is perhaps TRBD1 (6 bases). The germline gives CDR1 LNHDA, CDR2 SQIVND (reference sequence). The CDR3 covers 17 residues. Trimming removed 6 bases from V and 1 base from J, with 18 bases in between.